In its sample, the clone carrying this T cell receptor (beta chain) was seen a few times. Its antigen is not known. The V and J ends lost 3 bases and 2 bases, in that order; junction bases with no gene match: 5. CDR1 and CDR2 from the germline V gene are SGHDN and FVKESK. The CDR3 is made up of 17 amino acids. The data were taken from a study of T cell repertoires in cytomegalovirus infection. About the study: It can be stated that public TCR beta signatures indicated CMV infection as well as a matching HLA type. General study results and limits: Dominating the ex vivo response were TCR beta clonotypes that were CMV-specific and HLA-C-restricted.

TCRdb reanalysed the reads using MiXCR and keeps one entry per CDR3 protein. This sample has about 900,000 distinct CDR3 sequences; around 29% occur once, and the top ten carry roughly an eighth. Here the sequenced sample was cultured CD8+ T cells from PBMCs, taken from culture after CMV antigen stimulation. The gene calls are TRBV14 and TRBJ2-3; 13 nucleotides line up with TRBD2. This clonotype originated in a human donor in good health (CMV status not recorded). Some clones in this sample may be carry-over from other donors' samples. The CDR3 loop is CASSQAGLAGPTDTQYF. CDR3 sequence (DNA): TGTGCCAGCAGCCAGGCGGGACTAGCGGGGCCCACAGATACGCAGTATTTT.